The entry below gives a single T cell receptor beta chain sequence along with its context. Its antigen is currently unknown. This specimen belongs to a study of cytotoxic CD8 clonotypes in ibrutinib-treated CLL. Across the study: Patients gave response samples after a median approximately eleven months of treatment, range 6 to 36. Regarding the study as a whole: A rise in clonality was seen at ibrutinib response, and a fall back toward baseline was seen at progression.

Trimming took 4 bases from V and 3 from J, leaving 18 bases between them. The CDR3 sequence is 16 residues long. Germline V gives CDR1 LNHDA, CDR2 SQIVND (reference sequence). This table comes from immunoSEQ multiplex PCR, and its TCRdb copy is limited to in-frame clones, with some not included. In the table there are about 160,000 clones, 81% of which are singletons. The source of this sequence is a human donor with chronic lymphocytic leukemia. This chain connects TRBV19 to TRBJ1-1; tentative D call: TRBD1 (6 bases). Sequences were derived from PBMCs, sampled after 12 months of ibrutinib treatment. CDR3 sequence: CASSRKTGTAYTEAFF. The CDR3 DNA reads TGTGCCAGTAGTAGAAAGACAGGCACCGCTTACACTGAAGCTTTCTTT.